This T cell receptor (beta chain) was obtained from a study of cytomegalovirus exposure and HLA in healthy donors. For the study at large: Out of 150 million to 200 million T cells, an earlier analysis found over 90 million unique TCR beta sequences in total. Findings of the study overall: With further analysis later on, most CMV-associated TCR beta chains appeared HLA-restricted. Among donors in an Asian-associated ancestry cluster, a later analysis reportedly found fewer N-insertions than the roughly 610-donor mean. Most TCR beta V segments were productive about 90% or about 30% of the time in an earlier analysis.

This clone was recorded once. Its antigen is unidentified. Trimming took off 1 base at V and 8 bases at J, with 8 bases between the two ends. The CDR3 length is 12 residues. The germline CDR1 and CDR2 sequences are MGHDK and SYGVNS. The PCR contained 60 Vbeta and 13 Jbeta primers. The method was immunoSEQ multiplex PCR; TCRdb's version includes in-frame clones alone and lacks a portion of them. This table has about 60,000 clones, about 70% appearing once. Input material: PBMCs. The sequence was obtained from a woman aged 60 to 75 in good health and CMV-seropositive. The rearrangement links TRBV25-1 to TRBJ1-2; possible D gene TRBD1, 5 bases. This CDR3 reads CASSESRGGYTF. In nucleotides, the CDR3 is TGTGCCAGCAGTGAATCAAGGGGAGGCTACACCTTC.